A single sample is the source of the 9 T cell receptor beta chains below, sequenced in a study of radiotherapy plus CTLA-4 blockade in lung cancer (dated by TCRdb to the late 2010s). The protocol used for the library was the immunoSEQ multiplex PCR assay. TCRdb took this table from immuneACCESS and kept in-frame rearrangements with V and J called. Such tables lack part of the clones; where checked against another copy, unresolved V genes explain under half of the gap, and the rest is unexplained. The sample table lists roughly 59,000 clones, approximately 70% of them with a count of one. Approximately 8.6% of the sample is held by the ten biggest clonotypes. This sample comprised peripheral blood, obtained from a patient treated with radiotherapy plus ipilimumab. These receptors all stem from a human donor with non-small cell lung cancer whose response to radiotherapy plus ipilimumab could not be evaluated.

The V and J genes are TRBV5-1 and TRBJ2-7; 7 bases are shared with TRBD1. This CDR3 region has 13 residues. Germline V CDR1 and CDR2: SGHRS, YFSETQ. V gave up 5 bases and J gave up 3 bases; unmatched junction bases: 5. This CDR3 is CASRSDRSYEQYF. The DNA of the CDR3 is TGCGCCAGCAGATCGGACAGGAGCTACGAGCAGTACTTC.

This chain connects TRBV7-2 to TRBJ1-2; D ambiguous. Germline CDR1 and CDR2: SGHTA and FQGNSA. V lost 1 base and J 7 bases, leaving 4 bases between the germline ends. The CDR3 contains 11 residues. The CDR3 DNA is TGTGCCAGCAGCTTAGTCGGTGGCTACACCTTC. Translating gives CASSLVGGYTF.

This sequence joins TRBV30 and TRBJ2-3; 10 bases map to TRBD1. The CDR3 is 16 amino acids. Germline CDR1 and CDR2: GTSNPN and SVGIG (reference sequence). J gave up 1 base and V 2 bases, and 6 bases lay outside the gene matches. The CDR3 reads CAWSPRGTGGTDTQYF. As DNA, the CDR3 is TGTGCCTGGAGTCCCCGGGGGACAGGGGGCACAGATACGCAGTATTTT.

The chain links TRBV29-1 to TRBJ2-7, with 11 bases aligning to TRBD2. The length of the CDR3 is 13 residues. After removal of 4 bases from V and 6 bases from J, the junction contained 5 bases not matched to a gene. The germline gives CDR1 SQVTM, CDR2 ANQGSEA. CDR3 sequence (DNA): TGCAGCGTTGGACTAGCGGGGTATGGCGAGCAGTACTTC. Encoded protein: CSVGLAGYGEQYF.

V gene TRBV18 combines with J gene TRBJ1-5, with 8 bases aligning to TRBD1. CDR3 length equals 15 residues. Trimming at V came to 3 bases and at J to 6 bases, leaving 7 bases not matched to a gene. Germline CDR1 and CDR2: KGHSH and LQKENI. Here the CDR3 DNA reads TGTGCCAGCTCACCGGACAGGGCGTACGTTCAGCCCCAGCATTTT. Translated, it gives CASSPDRAYVQPQHF.

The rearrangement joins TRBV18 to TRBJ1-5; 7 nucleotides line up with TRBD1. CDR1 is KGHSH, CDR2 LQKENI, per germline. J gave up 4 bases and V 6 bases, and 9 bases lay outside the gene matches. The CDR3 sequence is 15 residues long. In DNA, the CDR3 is TGTGCCAGCTCCGAGGGCAGGGGGGCGAATCAGCCCCAGCATTTT. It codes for CASSEGRGANQPQHF.

The CDR3 DNA reads TGTGCCAGCAGCCGTAAGCCAGGTAGCGAGCAGTACTTC. Its protein product is CASSRKPGSEQYF. The rearrangement uses TRBV5-6 and TRBJ2-7; unclear D gene. Germline CDR1 SGHDT, CDR2 YYEEEE. The CDR3 runs to 13 residues. Trimming stripped 4 bases from V and 6 bases from J, with 14 bases between.

CDR3 in DNA: TGTGCCAGCAGCCGCGGACTAGCGGGGGGCCCGAGGGGAGAGACCCAGTACTTC. This codes for CASSRGLAGGPRGETQYF. The chain is built from TRBV14 and TRBJ2-5; 14 bases fit TRBD2. This CDR3 comprises 18 residues. The germline CDR1 and CDR2 sequences are SGHDN and FVKESK. V lost 4 bases and J lost 4; bases outside the gene matches: 11. The full variable domain, completed using reference TRBV14 and TRBJ2-5, is EAGVTQFPSHSVIEKGQTVTLRCDPISGHDNLYWYRRVMGKEIKFLLHFVKESKQDESGMPNNRFLAERTGGTYSTLKVQPAELEDSGVYFCASSRGLAGGPRGETQYFGPGTRLLVL.

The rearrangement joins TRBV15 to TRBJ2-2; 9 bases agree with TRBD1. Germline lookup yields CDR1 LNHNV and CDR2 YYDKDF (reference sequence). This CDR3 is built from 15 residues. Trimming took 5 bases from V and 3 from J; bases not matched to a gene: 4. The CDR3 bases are TGTGCCACCAGCGCCCGGGACAGGGACACCGGGGAGCTGTTTTTT. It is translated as CATSARDRDTGELFF.